This T cell receptor beta chain was documented in a study of T cell responses to AZD1222 COVID-19 vaccine. In regard to this clone: Antigen unknown.

Profiling relied on immunoSEQ multiplex PCR, and the TCRdb table lists in-frame clones only, not all of them. The sample lists roughly 140,000 clones; 92% were seen once. The CDR3 spans 16 residues. V gave up 0 bases and J gave up 0 bases, with 8 bases separating them. CDR1 and CDR2 from the germline V gene are MGHRA and YSYEKL. General study findings and limits: Donor demographics were predominantly white British with a female majority; clonal diversity may be underestimated. As reported, nearly half of all spike-specific TCRs target variant regions that are unmutated. Every sample of the repertoires postdated the peak T cell response.

Sequencing used peripheral blood, obtained 28 days after the second AZD1222 dose. The receptor was derived from an adult who received the AZD1222 COVID-19 vaccine. The rearrangement joins TRBV4-1 to TRBJ2-2; D ambiguous. CDR3 in amino acids: CASSQEPHANTGELFF. The CDR3 nucleotides read TGCGCCAGCAGCCAAGAGCCCCACGCGAACACCGGGGAGCTGTTTTTT.